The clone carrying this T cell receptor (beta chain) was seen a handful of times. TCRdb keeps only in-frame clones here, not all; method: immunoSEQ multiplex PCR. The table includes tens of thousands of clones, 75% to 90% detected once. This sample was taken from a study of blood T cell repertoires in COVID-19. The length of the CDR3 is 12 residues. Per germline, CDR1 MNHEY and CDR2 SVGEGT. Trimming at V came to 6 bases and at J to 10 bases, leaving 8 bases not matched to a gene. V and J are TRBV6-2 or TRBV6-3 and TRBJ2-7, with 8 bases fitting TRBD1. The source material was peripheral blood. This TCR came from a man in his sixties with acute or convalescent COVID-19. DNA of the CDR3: TGTGCCAGCAGCGAACAGGGACAGGATCAGTACTTC. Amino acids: CASSEQGQDQYF.